Listed below are T cell receptor beta chains from one sample, sequenced in a study of blood T cell repertoires in COVID-19. TCRdb keeps only in-frame clones here, not all; method: immunoSEQ multiplex PCR. The repertoire has around 130,000 clones, roughly 84% of them found once; the top ten carry approximately 8.9%. The sample was peripheral blood. Source of these receptors: a man younger than 40 with COVID-19, enrolled during active disease. Both conserved end residues are part of each CDR3. The D gene is left open where the match is weak. Only some rows state a clone size, as once, few, many or a class for expanded clones.

d_call j_call clone_size v_call cdr3_aa cdr3_nt
NA TRBJ2-7 NA TRBV7-8 CASSLSSGGAGEQYF TGTGCCAGCAGCCTCTCTTCCGGCGGAGCCGGCGAGCAGTACTTC
NA TRBJ1-6 NA TRBV27 CASSFLGDNSPLHF TGTGCCAGCAGTTTTCTAGGGGATAATTCACCCCTCCACTTT
TRBD1 TRBJ2-7 NA TRBV5-4 CASSISTGVGSYEQYF TGTGCCAGCAGCATATCGACAGGGGTTGGCTCCTACGAGCAGTACTTC
NA TRBJ1-5 once TRBV7-9 CASSLTRDQPQHF TGTGCCAGCAGCTTGACGAGGGATCAGCCCCAGCATTTT
TRBD2 TRBJ2-1 NA TRBV7-9 CASRKAGEGYNEQFF TGTGCCAGCAGGAAAGCGGGAGAAGGATACAATGAGCAGTTCTTC
TRBD1 TRBJ2-5 NA TRBV20-1 CSANRGETQYF TGCAGTGCCAACAGGGGGGAGACCCAGTACTTC
TRBD1 TRBJ1-5 NA TRBV7-8 CASSLGGGQPQHF TGTGCCAGCAGCTTAGGAGGGGGCCAGCCCCAGCATTTT
NA TRBJ2-7 few TRBV7-9 CASSLTSGSYEQYF TGTGCCAGCAGCTTAACATCAGGGTCCTACGAGCAGTACTTC
NA TRBJ2-3 NA TRBV9 CASSVGPSGRTDTQYF TGTGCCAGCAGCGTAGGTCCCTCAGGCCGCACAGATACGCAGTATTTT
NA TRBJ1-1 NA TRBV3-1/TRBV3-2 CASSRSRTEAFF TGTGCCAGCAGCCGGTCGCGGACTGAAGCTTTCTTT
TRBD1 TRBJ2-5 NA TRBV6-5 CASRRTGVETQYF TGTGCCAGCAGGAGAACAGGGGTGGAGACCCAGTACTTC
NA TRBJ1-1 NA TRBV7-2 CASRRVRNTEAFF TGTGCCAGCCGGCGGGTAAGAAACACTGAAGCTTTCTTT
TRBD2 TRBJ2-4 once TRBV30 CACVSGSGENIQYF TGTGCCTGTGTGAGCGGGAGTGGGGAAAACATTCAGTACTTC
NA TRBJ1-1 NA TRBV5-4 CASRIQGYPEAFF TGTGCCAGCAGGATACAGGGATACCCTGAAGCTTTCTTT
NA TRBJ2-5 NA TRBV5-4 CASSSGSRETQYF TGTGCCAGCAGCTCCGGTAGCCGGGAGACCCAGTACTTC
TRBD2 TRBJ2-1 NA TRBV9 CASSVASGRANEQFF TGTGCCAGCAGCGTAGCTAGCGGGAGGGCCAATGAGCAGTTCTTC
TRBD2 TRBJ2-3 NA TRBV19 CASSMLLADTDTQYF TGTGCCAGTAGTATGCTACTAGCGGATACAGATACGCAGTATTTT
NA TRBJ1-1 once TRBV19 CASSTRELNTEAFF TGTGCCAGTAGTACCAGGGAACTCAACACTGAAGCTTTCTTT
TRBD2 TRBJ2-1 NA TRBV28 CASSLTSGNNEQFF TGTGCCAGCAGTTTGACTAGCGGGAACAATGAGCAGTTCTTC
TRBD2 TRBJ2-1 NA TRBV9 CASSSGLAGSNEQFF TGTGCCAGCAGCAGCGGACTAGCGGGAAGTAATGAGCAGTTCTTC
NA TRBJ1-1 once TRBV11-2 CASSLDLTEAFF TGTGCCAGCAGCTTAGATCTAACTGAAGCTTTCTTT
TRBD1 TRBJ1-4 NA TRBV2 CASSVSGTGGAMGDEKLFF TGTGCCAGCTCTGTGTCCGGGACAGGGGGAGCGATGGGGGATGAAAAACTGTTTTTT
NA TRBJ1-4 few TRBV12-3/TRBV12-4 CASSTGPEEKLFF TGTGCCAGCAGTACAGGGCCTGAAGAAAAACTGTTTTTT
NA TRBJ2-2 NA TRBV5-5 CASSLGRNTGELFF TGTGCCAGCAGCTTGGGCAGGAACACCGGGGAGCTGTTTTTT
TRBD2 TRBJ2-2 NA TRBV5-1 CASQTSYGAGELFF TGTGCCAGCCAGACTAGCTATGGGGCCGGGGAGCTGTTTTTT